The 29 T cell receptor beta chains listed next were all sequenced from one sample in a study of blood T cell repertoires in COVID-19. TCRdb keeps only in-frame clones here, not all; method: immunoSEQ multiplex PCR. The sample gives 150,000 to 200,000 clones, 70% to 90% of which show up once; 20% to 25% is in the top ten. The source material was peripheral blood. These receptors originate from a man in his 60s with active or convalescent COVID-19.

This chain connects TRBV4-2 to TRBJ1-1; weak D call: TRBD1 (6 bases). This CDR3 spans 15 amino acids. Germline values: CDR1 LGHNA, CDR2 YNFKEQ. The ends were cut back, 5 bases at V and 4 bases at J, with 17 bases in the middle. The CDR3 DNA reads TGTGCCAGCAGCACCCTGACAGGTTCCAGCACTGAAGCTTTCTTT. Its translation: CASSTLTGSSTEAFF.

V is TRBV5-1 and J is TRBJ1-4; D may be TRBD1 (5 bases). The CDR3 spans 15 residues. The V and J ends lost 5 bases and 3 bases respectively, with 14 bases between them. Germline V gene sequence: CDR1 SGHRS, CDR2 YFSETQ. CDR3 sequence reads: CASSPIGGSNEKLFF. The CDR3 coding sequence is TGCGCCAGCAGTCCCATTGGGGGGTCTAATGAAAAACTGTTTTTT.

The V and J genes are TRBV30 and TRBJ1-1, with no clear D. Germline values: CDR1 GTSNPN, CDR2 SVGIG (reference sequence). The V end lost 4 bases, the J end lost 11 bases, and 17 bases lay between the germline ends. The CDR3 extends over 12 amino acids. The DNA of the CDR3 is TGTGCCTGGATGGGAGCCGGTCCTAGGGCTTTCTTT. It translates to CAWMGAGPRAFF.

The chain couples TRBV2 to TRBJ2-3, with TRBD2 identical over 14 bases. CDR1 and CDR2 (germline): SNHLY, FYNNEI. The CDR3 has 14 residues. V was pared by 6 bases and J by 5 bases, with 1 base of the junction left unmatched. In DNA form, the CDR3 reads TGTGCCAGCAGGGGACTAGCGGGGGAAGATACGCAGTATTTT. It yields the protein CASRGLAGEDTQYF.

The J gene is TRBJ2-7, the V gene TRBV7-9; D is ambiguous. There are 14 residues in the CDR3. The V and J ends lost 3 bases and 0 bases respectively, with 9 bases between them. Germline loops: CDR1 SEHNR, CDR2 FQNEAQ (reference sequence). The CDR3 loop is CASSFTQDSYEQYF. The DNA of the CDR3 is TGTGCCAGCAGCTTTACCCAGGACTCCTACGAGCAGTACTTC.

Here the CDR3 DNA reads TGTGCCAAACTACGGGTGAACACTGAAGCTTTCTTT. Its translation: CAKLRVNTEAFF. The chain is built from TRBV19 and TRBJ1-1, with no clear D. Germline assignment: CDR1 LNHDA and CDR2 SQIVND (reference sequence). V was trimmed by 10 bases and J by 0 bases, leaving 9 bases between them. The CDR3 spans 12 residues.

The V and J genes are TRBV7-9 and TRBJ2-5, with D possibly TRBD1 on 6 matching bases. Germline CDR1 is SEHNR and CDR2 is FQNEAQ (reference sequence). V lost 1 base to trimming and J lost 5 bases, with 14 bases between them. The CDR3 totals 15 residues. CDR3 DNA: TGTGCCAGCAGCTTAGTCAAAGGGGGTTTGGAGACCCAGTACTTC. Translation gives CASSLVKGGLETQYF.

The genes are TRBV24-1 and TRBJ1-1; D is uncertain. The CDR3 totals 13 residues. In germline, CDR1 is KGHDR, CDR2 SFDVKD. V lost 5 bases to trimming and J lost 2 bases, with 8 bases between them. The CDR3, as DNA: TGTGCCACCAGTGCGCCAGAAAACACTGAAGCTTTCTTT. Protein: CATSAPENTEAFF.

The CDR3 loop is CASSLGDSFGSPLHF. The CDR3 coding sequence is TGTGCCAGCAGCTTGGGGGACTCCTTCGGGTCACCCCTCCACTTT. This rearrangement joins TRBV5-8 to TRBJ1-6; possible D gene TRBD1, 5 bases. In germline, CDR1 is SGHTS, CDR2 YDEGEE. V was trimmed by 0 bases and J by 10 bases, leaving 14 bases between them. The CDR3 is made up of 15 amino acids.

This clone was observed once. The rearrangement uses TRBV2 and TRBJ2-7, with TRBD1 matching 8 bases. V trimming: 7 bases; J trimming: 6 bases; junction bases outside the gene matches: 8. Germline V lookup: CDR1 SNHLY, CDR2 FYNNEI. CDR3 length equals 13 residues. CDR3 DNA sequence: TGTGCCAGCACCCTCGGACAGGGAGCCGAGCAGTACTTC. Translation gives CASTLGQGAEQYF.

The chain has TRBV24-1 and TRBJ2-7; D might be TRBD1 (6 bases). V was shortened by 2 bases and J by 0 bases, with 10 bases between the two germline ends. Germline loops: CDR1 KGHDR, CDR2 SFDVKD. CDR3 size: 15 residues. This CDR3 reads CATSDWGQSSYEQYF. CDR3 nucleotides: TGTGCCACCAGTGATTGGGGACAAAGCTCCTACGAGCAGTACTTC.

V is TRBV25-1 and J is TRBJ1-2, with 7 bases that match TRBD1. Unmatched junction bases numbered 9, after V lost 5 bases and J lost 3 bases. In germline, CDR1 is MGHDK, CDR2 SYGVNS. The CDR3 is 15 residues long. The CDR3 loop is CASSHQDRPHYGYTF. CDR3 nucleotides: TGTGCCAGCAGTCACCAGGACAGGCCGCACTATGGCTACACCTTC.

The CDR3, as DNA: TGTGCCAGCAGCCAAGGGGAGGAATGGGGTCCGCCGGAAGCTTTCTTT. Amino acids: CASSQGEEWGPPEAFF. This sequence joins TRBV14 and TRBJ1-1; D not resolved. The germline gives CDR1 SGHDN, CDR2 FVKESK. V lost 1 base, J lost 8 bases, and 20 bases lay in between. This CDR3 has 16 residues.

The chain recombines TRBV7-2 with TRBJ1-6; D is uncertain. Trimming pared 2 bases from V and 5 bases from J, leaving 10 bases between. The CDR3 is made up of 15 amino acids. Germline V gene sequence: CDR1 SGHTA, CDR2 FQGNSA. The CDR3 DNA follows: TGTGCCAGCAGCTTAAAGGAGCCGGATAATTCACCCCTCCACTTT. Its translation: CASSLKEPDNSPLHF.

The genes are TRBV5-4 and TRBJ1-4, with TRBD1 matching over 8 bases. Germline loops: CDR1 SGHNT, CDR2 YYREEE (reference sequence). Trimming removed 3 bases from V and 8 bases from J; junction bases left unmatched: 9. The CDR3 is made up of 15 amino acids. CDR3 loop: CASSYARGRGEKLFF. In nucleotides, the CDR3 is TGTGCCAGCAGCTACGCCAGGGGGCGAGGGGAAAAACTGTTTTTT. Full variable domain (outside the CDR3, taken from reference TRBV5-4 and TRBJ1-4): ETGVTQSPTHLIKTRGQQVTLRCSSQSGHNTVSWYQQALGQGPQFIFQYYREEENGRGNFPPRFSGLQFPNYSSELNVNALELDDSALYLCASSYARGRGEKLFFGSGTQLSVL.

The gene calls are TRBV11-2 and TRBJ2-1; 7 bases map to TRBD1. The CDR3 runs 12 residues. Germline values: CDR1 SGHAT, CDR2 FQNNGV. Trimming took 3 bases from V and 10 from J; bases not matched to a gene: 3. The CDR3 DNA sequence: TGTGCCAGCAGCTTTCAACAGGGGGAGCAGTTCTTC. It codes for CASSFQQGEQFF.

The CDR3 loop is CASSLDNFSGNTIYF. CDR3 sequence (DNA): TGCGCCAGCAGCTTGGACAATTTCTCTGGAAACACCATATATTTT. V gene TRBV5-1 combines with J gene TRBJ1-3; no clear D gene. This CDR3 has 15 residues. V lost 0 bases to trimming and J lost 0 bases, with 7 bases between them. Germline V gene data show CDR1 as SGHRS and CDR2 as YFSETQ.

CDR3 amino acids: CASSRSDRGWETQYF. In DNA form, the CDR3 reads TGTGCCAGCAGCCGATCGGACAGGGGGTGGGAGACCCAGTACTTC. The chain employs TRBV11-2 and TRBJ2-5; TRBD1 matches 10 bases. CDR1 is SGHAT and CDR2 is FQNNGV in the germline V gene. This CDR3 is 15 amino acids long. The V and J ends lost 5 bases and 5 bases, in that order; junction bases with no gene match: 8. Supplemented by reference TRBV11-2 and TRBJ2-5, the full variable domain reads EAGVAQSPRYKIIEKRQSVAFWCNPISGHATLYWYQQILGQGPKLLIQFQNNGVVDDSQLPKDRFSAERLKGVDSTLKIQPAKLEDSAVYLCASSRSDRGWETQYFGPGTRLLVL.

This rearrangement joins TRBV7-6 to TRBJ1-4, with a possible D match to TRBD1 (5 bases). Germline V gene lookup returns CDR1 SGHVS and CDR2 FNYEAQ. Trimming cost V 0 bases and J 4 bases, with 12 bases left between them. CDR3 length: 16 amino acids. CDR3 in amino acids: CASSLAQGLNNEKLFF. DNA for the CDR3: TGTGCCAGCAGCTTAGCGCAGGGACTGAATAATGAAAAACTGTTTTTT. The variable domain in full, completed from reference TRBV7-6 and TRBJ1-4, reads GAGVSQSPRYKVTKRGQDVALRCDPISGHVSLYWYRQALGQGPEFLTYFNYEAQQDKSGLPNDRFSAERPEGSISTLTIQRTEQRDSAMYRCASSLAQGLNNEKLFFGSGTQLSVL.

This chain links TRBV7-6 with TRBJ2-1; D possibly corresponds to TRBD1 (6 bases). The germline V gene encodes CDR1 SGHVS and CDR2 FNYEAQ. Trimming took off 3 bases at V and 0 bases at J, with 12 bases between the two ends. The CDR3 is 16 amino acids. This chain's CDR3 is CASSFGQRVSYNEQFF. CDR3 nucleotide sequence: TGTGCCAGCAGCTTCGGACAGAGGGTCTCCTACAATGAGCAGTTCTTC.

The chain employs TRBV6-5 and TRBJ1-2, with D possibly being TRBD1 (5 bases). Germline V gives CDR1 MNHEY, CDR2 SVGAGI. V was cut by 6 bases and J by 7 bases, with 21 bases left in between. The CDR3 contains 15 residues. CDR3 residues: CASRATTWGEIGYTF. As DNA, the CDR3 is TGTGCCAGCAGGGCTACGACATGGGGGGAGATTGGCTACACCTTC.

The chain is built from TRBV6-1 and TRBJ1-2, with D possibly being TRBD1 (6 bases). Germline assignment: CDR1 MNHNS and CDR2 SASEGT. The CDR3 is 11 amino acids. The germline V and J ends were trimmed by 1 base and 14 bases, with 11 bases remaining between them. This CDR3 reads CASSEDRVKTF. The CDR3 DNA sequence: TGTGCCAGCAGTGAAGACAGGGTGAAAACCTTC.

The chain couples TRBV28 to TRBJ2-7, with D possibly being TRBD1 (6 bases). The germline V gene encodes CDR1 MDHEN and CDR2 SYDVKM. V lost 5 bases and J lost 6, with 20 bases in between. This CDR3 is 15 amino acids long. The CDR3 coding sequence is TGTGCCAGCAGTCCCCCCGCAGGGGATCTAGCCGAGCAGTACTTC. Translated: CASSPPAGDLAEQYF.

The V and J genes are TRBV5-1 and TRBJ1-1, with 10 bases identical to TRBD1. Germline V CDR1 and CDR2: SGHRS, YFSETQ. Trimming took 2 bases from V and 0 from J; bases not matched to a gene: 4. This CDR3 is 16 amino acids long. CDR3 DNA sequence: TGCGCCAGCAGCTTTGGGGACAGGGGAATGAACACTGAAGCTTTCTTT. Protein sequence: CASSFGDRGMNTEAFF.

Only a few counts were recorded for this clone. This chain joins TRBV2 and TRBJ1-6; 9 positions match TRBD1. From germline, CDR1 is SNHLY and CDR2 FYNNEI. The trim removed 4 bases at V and 7 bases at J, leaving 5 bases unmatched. This CDR3 region has 15 residues. CDR3 sequence: CASSVSGTGNSPLHF. The CDR3 DNA reads as TGTGCCAGCAGTGTATCCGGGACAGGGAATTCACCCCTCCACTTT.

Comment on this clone: This same CDR3 is encoded by further DNA sequences in the sample. This chain links TRBV25-1 with TRBJ1-1, with TRBD1 matching over 8 bases. J lost 8 bases, V lost 8 bases, and 4 bases had no gene match. The germline CDR1 and CDR2 sequences are MGHDK and SYGVNS. The CDR3 extends over 11 amino acids. CDR3 residues: CASSGQGEAFF. The CDR3 DNA reads TGTGCCAGCTCAGGACAGGGAGAAGCTTTCTTT.

The chain employs TRBV14 and TRBJ2-7; tentative D call: TRBD1 (5 bases). CDR3 length equals 15 residues. Germline V lookup: CDR1 SGHDN, CDR2 FVKESK. Trimming took off 1 base at V and 2 bases at J, with 12 bases between the two ends. CDR3 region: CASSQARGQAYEQYF. The CDR3 bases are TGTGCCAGCAGCCAAGCGCGAGGACAAGCCTACGAGCAGTACTTC.

The J gene is TRBJ2-7, the V gene TRBV29-1; tentatively, D is TRBD1 (6 bases). Looked up from germline, CDR1 is SQVTM and CDR2 is ANQGSEA. Trimming shortened V by 0 bases and J by 7 bases, and 13 bases separated the two germline ends. The CDR3 runs to 13 residues. CDR3 region: CSVEDQGFGEQYF. CDR3 sequence (DNA): TGCAGCGTTGAAGATCAGGGGTTCGGGGAGCAGTACTTC.

A few counts support this clone. The rearrangement joins TRBV6-5 to TRBJ2-1, with 9 bases lining up with TRBD2. Germline V gene data show CDR1 as MNHEY and CDR2 as SVGAGI. The CDR3 spans 14 residues. V shed 7 bases and J 4 bases; nucleotides not matched to a gene: 5. In nucleotides, the CDR3 is TGTGCCAGCAAAATAGCGGGGGATTACAATGAGCAGTTCTTC. It yields the protein CASKIAGDYNEQFF.